This TCR beta chain was sequenced for a study of OX40 agonist ivuxolimab in advanced cancers. Study information: Allowance was made for prior anti-PD-1, anti-PD-L1 or anti-CTLA-4 therapy, and around 44% had some. Whole-study results and caveats: Those patients achieving a partial response at 0.1-3.0 mg/kg showed among the lowest clonal expansion. Clonal expansion was seen in CD4+ and CD8+ blood T cells by week 6 at 0.1 to 3.0 mg/kg. More expanded clones were seen, on average, in CD8+ T cells than in CD4+.

CDR3 length: 15 residues. V lost 10 bases, J lost 2 bases, and 12 bases stayed unmatched. The germline V gene has CDR1 SNHLY and CDR2 FYNNEI. Repertoires were generated with immunoSEQ multiplex PCR, while TCRdb's copy carries only in-frame clones and drops some. The sample comprises 35,000 to 55,000 clones, 70% to 90% of which are singletons, and 13% rests with the top ten. About this clone itself: Its antigen is currently unknown.

The TCR was taken from an adult with an advanced solid tumor such as melanoma, head and neck, liver or kidney cancer. Sequencing was performed on CD4+ or CD8+ T cells sorted from blood, taken in a trial of the OX40 agonist ivuxolimab. This chain links TRBV2 with TRBJ2-5, with 8 positions matching TRBD2. CDR3: CAIRALGGRQETQYF. The CDR3, as DNA: TGTGCCATCAGGGCCCTTGGCGGGAGGCAAGAGACCCAGTACTTC. The variable domain in full, completed from reference TRBV2 and TRBJ2-5, reads EPEVTQTPSHQVTQMGQEVILRCVPISNHLYFYWYRQILGQKVEFLVSFYNNEISEKSEIFDDQFSVERPDGSNFTLKIRSTKLEDSAMYFCAIRALGGRQETQYFGPGTRLLVL.